This T cell receptor (beta chain) was sequenced for a study of T cell repertoires in cytomegalovirus infection. On the study more broadly: From public TCR beta signatures came an indication of both CMV infection and matching HLA type. Study-level points and caveats: Carriage of CMV together with the relevant HLA was identifiable through cumulative public TCR beta family frequency. Dominating the ex vivo response were HLA-C-restricted CMV-specific TCR beta clonotypes.

V was shortened by 7 bases and J by 0 bases, with 9 bases between the two germline ends. This CDR3 has 13 residues. TCRdb processed the reads anew with MiXCR; each CDR3 protein has one entry. The sample carries roughly 720,000 distinct CDR3 sequences, about 40% recorded once. This clonotype has a handful of counts. Its antigen is not identified. The receptor was isolated from a human donor in good health (CMV status not recorded). Some clones in this sample may be carry-over from other donors' samples. The chain joins TRBV12-3 or TRBV12-4 to TRBJ2-5; D is undetermined. The sample comprised PBMCs. The CDR3 sequence is CASTAPNQETQYF. In DNA, the CDR3 is TGTGCCAGCACCGCCCCTAACCAAGAGACCCAGTACTTC.